These 3 T cell receptor beta chains share one sample of origin, sequenced in a study of blood T cell repertoires in COVID-19. The repertoire was sequenced with immunoSEQ multiplex PCR; TCRdb's copy has only in-frame clones and lacks some. The sample has about 110,000 clones, 65% to 85% seen once. Sequenced material: peripheral blood. The receptors were gathered from a woman between 65 and 79 years old with acute or convalescent COVID-19.

The chain links TRBV5-4 to TRBJ2-1; 7 positions match TRBD2. Germline lookup yields CDR1 SGHNT and CDR2 YYREEE (reference sequence). The CDR3 length is 15 residues. The V gene end was trimmed by 5 bases and the J gene end by 6 bases; junction bases not matched to a gene: 11. CDR3 nucleotides: TGTGCCAGCAGTCCCACGGCGGGAGAGGGCAATGAGCAGTTCTTC. This encodes CASSPTAGEGNEQFF.

This sequence joins TRBV12-3 or TRBV12-4 and TRBJ1-2; 9 nucleotides line up with TRBD1. The V and J ends lost 6 bases and 7 bases, in that order; junction bases with no gene match: 6. The CDR3 length is 13 residues. This chain's CDR3 is CASSSTGGGGYTF. The CDR3 DNA reads as TGTGCCAGCAGCTCGACAGGGGGTGGTGGCTACACCTTC.

Notes on this clone: Other DNA variants within this sample encode the same CDR3. V gene TRBV19 combines with J gene TRBJ1-1; 8 nucleotides match TRBD1. Germline CDR1 LNHDA, CDR2 SQIVND (reference sequence). The CDR3 length is 14 residues. The J segment lost 1 base and the V segment lost 3 bases, leaving 1 base of the junction unmatched. CDR3: CASSIDRGNTEAFF. CDR3 nucleotide sequence: TGTGCCAGTAGTATCGACAGGGGGAACACTGAAGCTTTCTTT.